This note documents a single TCR beta chain sequence. The specificity of this receptor is unknown. Per-base quality was not reported, and no clone a single base away is much larger than it. Hyperthyroidism patients were newly diagnosed, with disease duration under 2 months, and aged 18 to 65 years. Patients were excluded if they had other autoimmune diseases, uncontrolled infections, pregnancy or lactation. Clinical symptoms, serum thyroxine, TRAb, thyroid ultrasound and orbital computed tomography were used for diagnosis. Trizol reagent was used to extract the total RNA, and its quality was then checked on an Agilent 2100 Bioanalyzer. This entry belongs to a study of Graves' ophthalmopathy and Graves' hyperthyroidism (dated by TCRdb to between 2018 and 2020). Turning to the overall study: Hyperthyroidism was defined as stable when no progression to ophthalmopathy occurred within 18 months of follow-up. A discovery set of 100 patients (approximately 42 ophthalmopathy, 55 to 65 stable hyperthyroidism) was enrolled to explore V-J signatures distinguishing ophthalmopathy from hyperthyroidism. Once sampling was done, hyperthyroidism patients were given methimazole at a starting dose of 30 mg daily, while ophthalmopathy patients were given high-dose intravenous methylprednisolone. In total, 135 blood samples were TCR-sequenced: 43 ophthalmopathy, 75 hyperthyroidism and about 17 hyperthyroidism-to-ophthalmopathy patients. In more than 5 hyperthyroidism patients, the T-cell repertoire of thyroid tissue was compared with the T-cell repertoire of blood. The study used signatures of the TCR beta repertoire to tell Graves' ophthalmopathy apart from Graves' hyperthyroidism and to predict which patients would progress to ophthalmopathy. An independent validation cohort was composed of fewer than 20 hyperthyroidism patients and over 15 patients who later progressed from hyperthyroidism to ophthalmopathy. Summary of the overall study and its limitations: Most expanded thyroid clonotypes with frequency above 0.001 were also detected in blood, suggesting blood repertoires may reflect the thyroid immune response. In validation, the model predicted ophthalmopathy progression with about 71% sensitivity and roughly 72% specificity; eleven to twelve predicted patients were CT-confirmed with GO in a median of about 6.2 months. Ophthalmopathy was separated from stable hyperthyroidism by the 13-signature model with about 85% sensitivity and roughly 83% specificity in cross-validation and with 80%/75% in the test set. Sample size was not predetermined statistically, and investigators were not blinded to group allocation.

For repertoire sequencing, TCR beta CDR3 regions were amplified from RNA transcripts. HTBI primers and the Qiagen OneStep RT-PCR kit were used in a first-round RT-PCR, which was followed by a second-round multiplex PCR, size selection and purification. Libraries were sequenced paired-end with 100 bp reads on an Illumina HiSeq2000. The paper's data handling went like this. SOAPnuke was used to process the reads, removing any read that contained adapters or uncalled bases, had a mean Phred below 15, or lacked an exact match to the constant primer or identifier. COPE v1.2.5 was used to merge the high-quality paired reads. Unique nucleotide sequences were defined as clonotypes and aligned to IMGT TRB V, D and J references using MiTCR v1.1. Only V-J combinations with frequency above 0.0001 were analysed, covering approximately 99% of repertoires. For each V-J combination, a TCR clonal expansion and chaos score was defined as the ratio of F50 clonal expansion to chaos observed in the TCRdist matrix. Welch's t-statistics and random forest were used to reduce features to 10 to 15 V-J combinations, which were fed into a naive Bayes classifier. The Morisita-Horn index was used to measure how similar the thyroid and blood repertoires were. Starting from the raw public reads, TCRdb applied fastp trimming at Q25, assembled clones with MiXCR and retained in-frame beta chains. CDR3 protein sequences are deduplicated, and each keeps its most common genes and DNA. In this record, the V and J calls reflect TCRdb's handling and not the investigators' own analysis. Present in this sample are around 1,000,000 distinct CDR3 sequences, around a third of which were seen just once. Around 10% of the sample lies in the top ten.

V lost 0 bases and J lost 0 bases; the stretch between them is 9 bases long. Sequences DFQATT (CDR1) and SNEGSKA (CDR2) are obtained from the germline V gene (reference sequence). The CDR3 spans 16 residues, from the cysteine through the phenylalanine. Only the CDR3 region is kept as DNA, spanning 48 bases read in frame from base 1. The chain links TRBV20-1 with TRBJ1-6, with no confidently assigned D gene. This sequence was found in an adult man with Graves' hyperthyroidism. Material: peripheral blood or thyroid tissue (not recorded which). The DNA sequence is as follows: TGCAGTGCTAGAGACTGGGGAAGCTCCTATAATTCACCCCTCCACTTT. The translation is CSARDWGSSYNSPLHF.